The clone carrying this T cell receptor (beta chain) was seen a single time. In the original workflow: Estimation of nucleated cell counts was performed using reference gene primer amplification. Clones were read by immunoSEQ multiplex PCR, and TCRdb kept only the in-frame ones, dropping some. V and J calls plus clone size are reproduced from that table; the DNA served to infer D and trimming. The sample gives around 200,000 clones, 83% of which show up once; around 1.3% is in the top ten. The data stem from a study of blood T cell repertoires in COVID-19. About the research overall: In each case, the material was cDNA or gDNA derived from T cells, B-cell-depleted T cells, or PBMCs.

V shed 0 bases and J shed 10 bases, with 7 bases lying between them. Germline CDR1 is MNHNS and CDR2 is SASEGT. This CDR3 is built from 12 residues. The genes are TRBV6-1 and TRBJ2-4; D uncertain. This TCR came from a woman aged 25 to 45 with COVID-19, enrolled during active disease. The sequenced material came from peripheral blood. The DNA of the CDR3 is TGTGCCAGCAGTGAAGCGCCACGGATTCAGTACTTC. Translation gives CASSEAPRIQYF.